A selection of T cell receptor beta chains follows, all from one sample in a study of shared clonotypes between healthy human individuals. Some clones are missing from TCRdb's copy, which holds only in-frame ones; the method was immunoSEQ multiplex PCR. Seen here are about 460,000 clones, approximately 71% observed once, and the top ten hold approximately 12%. The sequenced sample consisted of PBMCs. Receptors were obtained from a woman between 35 and 50 years old in good health. Some clones in this sample may be carry-over from other donors' samples. Each CDR3 is given with its conserved first and last residue. The order of the fields is D gene, V gene, CDR3 length, J gene, clone size, CDR3 DNA, CDR3 protein. D genes are given only for firm matches. Clone size is stated in some rows and not others, as once, few, many or a class when expanded.

TRBD1	TRBV5-1	14	TRBJ2-3	NA	TGCGCCAGCACTCCACAGGGGGCGAGAGATACGCAGTATTTT	CASTPQGARDTQYF
TRBD2	TRBV9	14	TRBJ2-1	NA	TGTGCCAGCAGCGTAGGACTAGCGCAAAATGAGCAGTTCTTC	CASSVGLAQNEQFF
NA	TRBV14	15	TRBJ2-7	few	TGTGCCAGCAGCTTAGGGGACGGGGCCTCCTACGAGCAGTACTTC	CASSLGDGASYEQYF
NA	TRBV11-1	14	TRBJ1-1	NA	TGTGCCAGCAGCGCAGACAGGACGAACACTGAAGCTTTCTTT	CASSADRTNTEAFF
TRBD1	TRBV28	11	TRBJ2-7	many	TGTGCCAGCAGCGACAGGGACGAGCAGTACTTC	CASSDRDEQYF
NA	TRBV5-8	14	TRBJ1-2	many	TGTGCCAGCAGCTTGGATACAGGAGACTATGGCTACACCTTC	CASSLDTGDYGYTF
TRBD1	TRBV6-1	13	TRBJ1-1	few	TGTGCCAGCAGTAAGGGACAGACTCCTGAAGCTTTCTTT	CASSKGQTPEAFF
NA	TRBV19	16	TRBJ2-3	NA	TGTGCCAGTAGTATAGGTCACAGGGTGGTATCAGATACGCAGTATTTT	CASSIGHRVVSDTQYF
NA	TRBV18	14	TRBJ2-1	NA	TGTGCCAGCTCACCACCGTTCGGGAGCAATGAGCAGTTCTTC	CASSPPFGSNEQFF
TRBD2	TRBV7-8	14	TRBJ2-1	NA	TGTGCCAGCAGTCCCCGGCTAGCGGGATCCCCAACGTTCTTC	CASSPRLAGSPTFF
TRBD2	TRBV9	14	TRBJ2-3	NA	TGTGCCAGCAGCGTTAGCGGGAGGCCAGATACGCAGTATTTT	CASSVSGRPDTQYF
NA	TRBV5-1	14	TRBJ2-7	NA	TGCGCCAGCAGCTTCGAGGGATCCTCCTACGAGCAGTACTTC	CASSFEGSSYEQYF
TRBD1	TRBV7-9	18	TRBJ2-7	NA	TGTGCCAGCAGCTTAGGGACAGGGGGCCTCCATTACTCCTACGAGCAGTACTTC	CASSLGTGGLHYSYEQYF
TRBD1	TRBV10-2	15	TRBJ2-1	NA	TGCGCCAGCAGTGAGGGGGACAGGTTCTACAATGAGCAGTTCTTC	CASSEGDRFYNEQFF
NA	TRBV30	16	TRBJ1-5	once	TGTGCCTGGAGAGCGGGACGCCAGTATAGCAATCAGCCCCAGCATTTT	CAWRAGRQYSNQPQHF
TRBD1	TRBV25-1	13	TRBJ1-1	NA	TGTGCCAGCGGGAGACAGGGGCGCACTGAAGCTTTCTTT	CASGRQGRTEAFF
TRBD2	TRBV6-6	15	TRBJ2-1	NA	TGTGCCAGCACCGTTAGCGGGGCGGAGTACAATGAGCAGTTCTTC	CASTVSGAEYNEQFF
NA	TRBV25-1	15	TRBJ2-3	once	TGTGCCAGCAGCACCCGGGACTTCTTCACAGATACGCAGTATTTT	CASSTRDFFTDTQYF
NA	TRBV29-1	12	TRBJ2-3	few	TGCAGCGTTCGAGCGGAGACAGATACGCAGTATTTT	CSVRAETDTQYF
NA	TRBV19	14	TRBJ1-5	NA	TGTGCCAGTAGTATGCTATATAGCAATCAGCCCCAGCATTTT	CASSMLYSNQPQHF
NA	TRBV5-4	16	TRBJ2-5	NA	TGTGCCAGCAAAAACCCCTCCTCGGGCTCGCAAGAGACCCAGTACTTC	CASKNPSSGSQETQYF
NA	TRBV7-9	13	TRBJ2-1	NA	TGTGCCAGCAGCTCAGGACTATACAATGAGCAGTTCTTC	CASSSGLYNEQFF
NA	TRBV28	15	TRBJ1-3	NA	TGTGCCAGCAGTTTAGTCCGAAGCTCTGGAAACACCATATATTTT	CASSLVRSSGNTIYF
NA	TRBV5-6	16	TRBJ1-3	NA	TGTGCCAGCAGCTCCTCCCAGGGACCGAGTGGAAACACCATATATTTT	CASSSSQGPSGNTIYF
TRBD2	TRBV2	17	TRBJ2-7	NA	TGTGCCAGCACCCTCCAGAAGGGAGGCGGGAGAGGTTACGAGCAGTACTTC	CASTLQKGGGRGYEQYF
NA	TRBV28	15	TRBJ2-1	NA	TGTGCCAGCAGTCCACCACTATACGGCTACAATGAGCAGTTCTTC	CASSPPLYGYNEQFF
TRBD1	TRBV15	14	TRBJ2-2	NA	TGTGCCACCACCAGACAGGGTGACACCGGGGAGCTGTTTTTT	CATTRQGDTGELFF
TRBD1	TRBV28	14	TRBJ1-6	many	TGTGCCAGCAGTTTGGGACAGGGGAATTCACCCCTCCACTTT	CASSLGQGNSPLHF
TRBD1	TRBV5-1	15	TRBJ2-1	NA	TGCGCCAGCAGCCCCGACAGGGGTTTCTACAATGAGCAGTTCTTC	CASSPDRGFYNEQFF
TRBD2	TRBV18	15	TRBJ2-1	NA	TGTGCCAGCTCTCTGGGGACTAGCGGGATCCGCGAGCAGTTCTTC	CASSLGTSGIREQFF
TRBD2	TRBV30	13	TRBJ2-7	NA	TGTGCCTGGGAAGCGGGAGAGGTTGGCGAGCAGTACTTC	CAWEAGEVGEQYF
TRBD1	TRBV5-1	15	TRBJ1-1	NA	TGCGCCAGCAGCTTGGGAGGACAGGCAAACACTGAAGCTTTCTTT	CASSLGGQANTEAFF
NA	TRBV5-1	13	TRBJ1-1	few	TGCGCCAGCAGCTTGGACCCAGTAGGAGAAGCTTTCTTT	CASSLDPVGEAFF
NA	TRBV29-1	11	TRBJ1-2	NA	TGCAGCGTTGCCGGGGACCGAGGCTACACCTTC	CSVAGDRGYTF
TRBD2	TRBV19	14	TRBJ2-7	NA	TGTGCCAGTAGTATTGCGGGAGGGGGTTACGAGCAGTACTTC	CASSIAGGGYEQYF
NA	TRBV19	15	TRBJ2-6	NA	TGTGCCAGTAGTATCCCTAGTTCTGGGGCCAACGTCCTGACTTTC	CASSIPSSGANVLTF
TRBD1	TRBV28	14	TRBJ1-4	many	TGTGCCAGCAGTTTAGTTACAGGGGACAGAAAACTGTTTTTT	CASSLVTGDRKLFF
TRBD1	TRBV15	18	TRBJ1-4	NA	TGTGCCACCAGCAGAGATGCCTTCGGGGGACAGGTCGGAGAAAAACTGTTTTTT	CATSRDAFGGQVGEKLFF
NA	TRBV7-8	17	TRBJ2-7	NA	TGTGCCAGCAGCTTAGAAGGCAGGGGACTCTCACCCTACGAGCAGTACTTC	CASSLEGRGLSPYEQYF
TRBD1	TRBV27	13	TRBJ2-1	NA	TGTGCCAGCAGGGACAGGGCAGGGGGTGAGCAGTTCTTC	CASRDRAGGEQFF
NA	TRBV5-1	15	TRBJ2-2	many	TGCGCCAGCAGCTCAACTACCGCGAACACCGGGGAGCTGTTTTTT	CASSSTTANTGELFF
NA	TRBV28	14	TRBJ2-7	NA	TGTGCCAGCAGTTCCTCCAGGGGCTCCTACGAGCAGTACTTC	CASSSSRGSYEQYF
TRBD2	TRBV19	16	TRBJ2-1	NA	TGTGCCAGTAGTCCCCTGAGCGGGAGCCGCTACAATGAGCAGTTCTTC	CASSPLSGSRYNEQFF
NA	TRBV4-1	13	TRBJ2-5	NA	TGCGCCAGCAGCCAGTGGAGAGGGGAGACCCAGTACTTC	CASSQWRGETQYF
NA	TRBV4-2	15	TRBJ2-7	NA	TGTGCCAGCAGCCAGACCGGGACCTCCGTCCACGAGCAGTACTTC	CASSQTGTSVHEQYF